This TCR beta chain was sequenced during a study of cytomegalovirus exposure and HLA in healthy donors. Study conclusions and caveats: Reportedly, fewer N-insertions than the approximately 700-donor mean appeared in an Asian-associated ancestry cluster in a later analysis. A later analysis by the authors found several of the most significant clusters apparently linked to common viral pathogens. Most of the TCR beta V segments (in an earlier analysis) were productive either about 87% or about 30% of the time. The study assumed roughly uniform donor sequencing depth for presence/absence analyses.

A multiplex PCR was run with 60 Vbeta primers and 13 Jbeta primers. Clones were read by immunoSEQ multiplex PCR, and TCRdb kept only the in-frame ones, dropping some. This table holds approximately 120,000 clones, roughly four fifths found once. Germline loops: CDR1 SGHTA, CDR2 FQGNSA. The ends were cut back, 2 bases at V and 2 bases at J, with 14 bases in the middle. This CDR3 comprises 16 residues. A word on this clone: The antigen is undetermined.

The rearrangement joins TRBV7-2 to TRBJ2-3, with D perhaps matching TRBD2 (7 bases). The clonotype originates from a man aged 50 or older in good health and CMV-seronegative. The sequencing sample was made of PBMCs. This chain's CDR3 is CASSLNGGPITDTQYF. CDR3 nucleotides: TGTGCCAGCAGCTTAAACGGGGGGCCAATCACAGATACGCAGTATTTT.